This TCR beta chain was recorded in a study of identical twins. General study findings and limits: Out-of-frame sharing of TCR alpha in monozygotic twins was underestimated by models. Not following the same donors, the study drew its conclusions from cross-sectional statistical analysis.

Template switching added a universal primer site; cDNA carried unique molecular identifiers. TCRdb re-called the 5' RACE reads with MiXCR, one entry per CDR3 protein. The data show 1.5 million to 2 million distinct CDR3 sequences, with under 35% seen just once and under 0.35% held by the top ten. There were only healthy Caucasians among the donors. Trimming left V 4 bases short and J 0 bases short, with 9 bases between. The CDR3 loop spans 14 amino acids. This clonotype has more than one count but fewer than ten. The antigen is not known. The TCR originated in a newborn girl in good health. This chain uses TRBV12-3 or TRBV12-4 with TRBJ1-1, with D maybe TRBD1 (5 bases). The sample taken for sequencing was cord blood. In DNA, the CDR3 is TGTGCCAGCAGTTGGGGGACCATGAACACTGAAGCTTTCTTT. Translation: CASSWGTMNTEAFF.